Presented here are 27 T cell receptor beta chains from one specimen sequenced in a study of Ad26.COV2.S vaccination and SARS-CoV-2 variants. The protocol was immunoSEQ multiplex PCR, while the TCRdb copy is restricted to in-frame clones and leaves out a portion. Of around 420,000 clones in the sample, roughly 90% are singletons; the top ten hold approximately 4%. Treatment: some 20 received Ad26.COV2.S at low or high dose, single or two shots; 5 received placebo; per-sample allocation not given. All samples were drawn on day 63, counting from the first vaccine or placebo injection. This specimen was peripheral blood, taken in a trial of Ad26.COV2.S vaccine versus placebo. Every receptor here comes from a person between 18 and 65 years old who received the Ad26.COV2.S COVID-19 vaccine or a placebo.

The chain couples TRBV10-3 to TRBJ2-2; a weak D match, TRBD1 (5 bases). CDR1 and CDR2 (germline): ENHRY, SYGVKD. V was clipped by 3 bases and J by 4 bases, with 15 bases between them. There are 16 residues in the CDR3. The CDR3 region has the DNA TGTGCCATCAGTGAACGGTTAGGGGCTGGCACCGGGGAGCTGTTTTTT. Encoded protein: CAISERLGAGTGELFF.

The sample holds many counts of this clone. This chain connects TRBV9 to TRBJ1-4; the match to TRBD1 covers 7 bases. V was pared by 2 bases and J by 4 bases, with 5 bases of the junction left unmatched. The V gene's germline CDR1 is SGDLS and CDR2 YYNGEE. The CDR3 runs to 15 residues. DNA for the CDR3: TGTGCCAGCAGCGTCCAAACAGGGGTTAATGAAAAACTGTTTTTT. Residues: CASSVQTGVNEKLFF. Combining the CDR3 with reference TRBV9 and TRBJ1-4 gives the whole variable domain DSGVTQTPKHLITATGQRVTLRCSPRSGDLSVYWYQQSLDQGLQFLIQYYNGEERAKGNILERFSAQQFPDLHSELNLSSLELGDSALYFCASSVQTGVNEKLFFGSGTQLSVL.

V and J are TRBV30 and TRBJ2-1; no definite D call. V lost 0 bases, J lost 9 bases, and 6 bases lay in between. The CDR3 is made up of 11 amino acids. Germline assignment: CDR1 GTSNPN and CDR2 SVGIG (reference sequence). For the CDR3, the DNA is TGTGCCTGGAGTGTGGCCGGTGAGCAGTTCTTC. Translating it yields CAWSVAGEQFF.

The rearrangement links TRBV30 to TRBJ2-1, with D hard to call. The germline gives CDR1 GTSNPN, CDR2 SVGIG (reference sequence). The CDR3 is made up of 11 amino acids. Trimming shortened V by 5 bases and J by 9 bases, and 11 bases separated the two germline ends. CDR3 sequence reads: CAWVRTAEQFF. The CDR3 nucleotides are TGTGCCTGGGTGAGGACGGCTGAGCAGTTCTTC.

The chain carries TRBV4-1 and TRBJ1-2; 7 nucleotides align to TRBD1. Germline CDR1 and CDR2: MGHRA and YSYEKL. CDR3 length: 14 residues. The ends lost 4 bases at V and 3 bases at J; junction bases unmatched: 5. CDR3 sequence reads: CASSLRQGDYGYTF. The CDR3 region has the DNA TGCGCCAGCAGCCTCCGACAGGGTGACTATGGCTACACCTTC.

The chain is built from TRBV18 and TRBJ1-1; 8 nucleotides agree with TRBD1. The V gene's germline CDR1 is KGHSH and CDR2 LQKENI. With 3 bases clipped from V and 8 bases from J, the junction kept 8 bases outside the gene matches. CDR3 length: 14 amino acids. This chain's CDR3 is CASSPDGQGVEAFF. CDR3 nucleotides: TGTGCCAGCTCACCCGATGGACAGGGCGTCGAAGCTTTCTTT.

The J gene is TRBJ2-3, the V gene TRBV11-3, with D maybe TRBD1 (6 bases). Looked up from germline, CDR1 is SGHNT and CDR2 is YENEEA. Trimming removed 1 base at V and 7 bases at J, with 12 bases between. There are 14 residues in the CDR3. CDR3 residues: CASSLGAQGYTQYF. Here the CDR3 DNA reads TGTGCCAGCAGCTTAGGGGCCCAGGGGTATACGCAGTATTTT. Full variable domain (rest looked up from reference TRBV11-3 and TRBJ2-3): EAGVVQSPRYKIIEKKQPVAFWCNPISGHNTLYWYLQNLGQGPELLIRYENEEAVDDSQLPKDRFSAERLKGVDSTLKIQPAELGDSAVYLCASSLGAQGYTQYFGPGTRLTVL.

The CDR3 DNA is TGTGCCAGCAGTCTCTTCGGGAGGGGGGGTAATGAAAAACTGTTTTTT. Translated, it gives CASSLFGRGGNEKLFF. V and J are TRBV27 and TRBJ1-4; TRBD1 might be the D (6 bases). The V end was cut by 5 bases, the J end by 4 bases, with 17 bases between. Germline V gives CDR1 MNHEY, CDR2 SMNVEV (reference sequence). The CDR3 sequence is 16 residues long.

This chain connects TRBV7-2 to TRBJ2-7; D may match TRBD1 or TRBD2 (5 bases each). The V gene's germline CDR1 is SGHTA and CDR2 FQGNSA. Trimming cost V 1 base and J 4 bases, with 11 bases left between them. This CDR3 region has 14 residues. The CDR3 bases are TGTGCCAGCAGCTTAGGGGTGGGGGAATACGAGCAGTACTTC. Translation: CASSLGVGEYEQYF.

The rearrangement joins TRBV7-3 to TRBJ1-2, with 7 bases fitting TRBD1. This CDR3 is built from 15 residues. Germline loops: CDR1 SGHTA, CDR2 FQGTGA. The V segment lost 4 bases and the J segment 1 base; nucleotides outside the gene matches: 6. The CDR3 here is CASSWDREFNYGYTF. The DNA of the CDR3 is TGTGCCAGCAGCTGGGACAGAGAGTTTAACTATGGCTACACCTTC. Supplemented by reference TRBV7-3 and TRBJ1-2, the full variable domain reads GAGVSQTPSNKVTEKGKYVELRCDPISGHTALYWYRQSLGQGPEFLIYFQGTGAADDSGLPNDRFFAVRPEGSVSTLKIQRTERGDSAVYLCASSWDREFNYGYTFGSGTRLTVV.

The chain is built from TRBV27 and TRBJ2-3, with 9 bases fitting TRBD2. V shed 5 bases, J shed 3 bases, and the junction held 9 bases outside the gene matches. This CDR3 contains 16 residues. Germline loops: CDR1 MNHEY, CDR2 SMNVEV (reference sequence). The CDR3 loop is CASSRGRGGLTDTQYF. CDR3 nucleotides: TGTGCCAGCAGTAGGGGGCGGGGGGGCCTTACAGATACGCAGTATTTT.

In this sample, this clone turned up once. The rearrangement uses TRBV11-3 and TRBJ2-3; D ambiguous. From germline, CDR1 is SGHNT and CDR2 YENEEA. The V end lost 1 base, the J end lost 2 bases, and 7 bases lay between the germline ends. This CDR3 has 14 amino acids. This CDR3 reads CASSLAGYTDTQYF. CDR3 nucleotide sequence: TGTGCCAGCAGCTTAGCCGGCTACACAGATACGCAGTATTTT.

The chain carries TRBV19 and TRBJ2-7; D perhaps matches TRBD1 (6 bases). Germline CDR1 reads LNHDA; CDR2 reads SQIVND (reference sequence). V was pared by 9 bases and J by 3 bases, with 15 bases between. The CDR3 loop spans 13 amino acids. CDR3 loop: CARARDILYEQYF. The DNA of the CDR3 is TGTGCCAGAGCCCGGGACATCCTCTACGAGCAGTACTTC.

This clone has just a few counts. The sample contains more than one DNA sequence encoding this CDR3. The rearrangement links TRBV5-4 to TRBJ1-1; D gene ambiguous. This CDR3 comprises 14 residues. The germline V and J ends were trimmed by 3 bases and 5 bases, with 14 bases remaining between them. Germline loops: CDR1 SGHNT, CDR2 YYREEE (reference sequence). This chain's CDR3 is CASSSVALGTEAFF. CDR3 nucleotides: TGTGCCAGCAGCTCGGTAGCCCTCGGGACTGAAGCTTTCTTT. The full variable domain, its missing parts supplied by reference TRBV5-4 and TRBJ1-1, is ETGVTQSPTHLIKTRGQQVTLRCSSQSGHNTVSWYQQALGQGPQFIFQYYREEENGRGNFPPRFSGLQFPNYSSELNVNALELDDSALYLCASSSVALGTEAFFGQGTRLTVV.

The chain is built from TRBV12-3 or TRBV12-4 and TRBJ2-5; TRBD2 matches at 7 bases. The CDR3 runs to 13 residues. V shed 3 bases, J shed 3 bases, and the junction held 1 base outside the gene matches. CDR3 nucleotides: TGTGCCAGCAGTTTCGGGGGGAAAGAGACCCAGTACTTC. Translation gives CASSFGGKETQYF.

A single count supports this clone. The J gene is TRBJ2-7, the V gene TRBV25-1; no firm D call. V lost 3 bases, J lost 6 bases, and 9 bases lay in between. Per germline, CDR1 MGHDK and CDR2 SYGVNS. There are 12 residues in the CDR3. CDR3 coding DNA: TGTGCCAGCAGTGAGATGGGGTCCGAGCAGTACTTC. Its translation: CASSEMGSEQYF.

The V gene is TRBV27, the J gene TRBJ2-2; possibly TRBD2 for D (5 bases). The CDR3 contains 14 residues. Between the trimmed V and J ends, which lost 2 bases and 3 bases, there was a span of 7 bases. The germline V gene encodes CDR1 MNHEY and CDR2 SMNVEV (reference sequence). This CDR3 is CASSLTGYTGELFF. The CDR3, as DNA: TGTGCCAGCAGTTTAACGGGATACACCGGGGAGCTGTTTTTT.

Concerning this clone: A much larger clone differs by one base, so this may be a read error. This rearrangement joins TRBV6-5 to TRBJ2-3; D is ambiguous. There are 13 residues in the CDR3. Trimming took off 3 bases at V and 0 bases at J, with 4 bases between the two ends. The V gene's germline CDR1 is MNHEY and CDR2 SVGAGI. CDR3 bases: TGTGCCAGCAGTTATTCTAGCACAGATACGCAGTATTTT. Its translation: CASSYSSTDTQYF.

This clone was observed a handful of times. V gene TRBV7-3 combines with J gene TRBJ2-3; D is possibly TRBD1 (5 bases). This CDR3 has 16 residues. Per germline, CDR1 SGHTA and CDR2 FQGTGA. The V gene lost 4 bases and the J gene lost 0 bases, with 14 bases spanning the gap. In nucleotides, the CDR3 is TGTGCCAGCAGCTCGGCCGACAGATCTAGCACAGATACGCAGTATTTT. Translating it yields CASSSADRSSTDTQYF.

This clone was seen a handful of times. The rearrangement uses TRBV5-1 and TRBJ1-4; no firm D call. The CDR3 spans 16 residues. Germline V lookup: CDR1 SGHRS, CDR2 YFSETQ. Trimming removed 2 bases from V and 3 bases from J, with 14 bases in between. The CDR3 DNA sequence: TGCGCCAGCAGCTTAAATAGGGTAGGAGCTAATGAAAAACTGTTTTTT. It translates to CASSLNRVGANEKLFF. Filled out from reference TRBV5-1 and TRBJ1-4, the complete variable domain reads KAGVTQTPRYLIKTRGQQVTLSCSPISGHRSVSWYQQTPGQGLQFLFEYFSETQRNKGNFPGRFSGRQFSNSRSEMNVSTLELGDSALYLCASSLNRVGANEKLFFGSGTQLSVL.

The chain employs TRBV6-5 and TRBJ1-1; D remains ambiguous. The CDR3 has 11 residues. Trimming took 6 bases from V and 5 from J, leaving 7 bases between them. CDR1 and CDR2 from the germline V gene are MNHEY and SVGAGI. CDR3 coding DNA: TGTGCCAGCAGAACGACAACTGAAGCTTTCTTT. Translating it yields CASRTTTEAFF.

The chain combines TRBV18 with TRBJ1-2; TRBD1 might be the D (5 bases). V was cut by 3 bases and J by 6 bases, with 8 bases left in between. This CDR3 spans 12 amino acids. Germline V CDR1 and CDR2: KGHSH, LQKENI. Here the CDR3 reads CASSPQGDGYTF. As DNA, the CDR3 is TGTGCCAGCTCACCCCAGGGTGATGGCTACACCTTC.

The chain has TRBV5-1 and TRBJ2-1; D is ambiguous. V was shortened by 4 bases and J by 6 bases, with 20 bases between the two germline ends. The CDR3 spans 16 residues. Germline V gene sequence: CDR1 SGHRS, CDR2 YFSETQ. The CDR3 DNA follows: TGCGCCAGCAGCCTCGGCAGTGCCGAAACGGGCAATGAGCAGTTCTTC. Its protein product is CASSLGSAETGNEQFF.

The chain uses TRBV30 and TRBJ1-3; a possible D gene is TRBD1 (5 bases). The CDR3 length is 12 residues. V was clipped by 4 bases and J by 4 bases, with 8 bases between them. Germline values: CDR1 GTSNPN, CDR2 SVGIG (reference sequence). The DNA for the CDR3 is TGTGCCTGGACCCCAGGGGGAAACACCATATATTTT. Amino acids: CAWTPGGNTIYF.

This rearrangement joins TRBV11-2 to TRBJ2-7, with D hard to call. The germline V and J ends were trimmed by 5 bases and 1 base, with 3 bases remaining between them. Looked up from germline, CDR1 is SGHAT and CDR2 is FQNNGV. The CDR3 is 11 amino acids. CDR3 DNA sequence: TGTGCCAGCAGCGGGTCCTACGAGCAGTACTTC. It codes for CASSGSYEQYF.

The chain couples TRBV19 to TRBJ2-7; D assignment may be TRBD1 or TRBD2 (6 bases each). The length of the CDR3 is 16 residues. Germline V gene data show CDR1 as LNHDA and CDR2 as SQIVND (reference sequence). Trimming took off 3 bases at V and 0 bases at J, with 15 bases between the two ends. The CDR3 loop reads CASSIREAGDSYEQYF. The CDR3 DNA reads as TGTGCCAGTAGTATTAGGGAGGCAGGGGACTCCTACGAGCAGTACTTC. The variable domain in full, with the rest retrieved from reference TRBV19 and TRBJ2-7, is DGGITQSPKYLFRKEGQNVTLSCEQNLNHDAMYWYRQDPGQGLRLIYYSQIVNDFQKGDIAEGYSVSREKKESFPLTVTSAQKNPTAFYLCASSIREAGDSYEQYFGPGTRLTVT.

This chain uses TRBV12-5 with TRBJ2-3; D possibly corresponds to TRBD1 (6 bases). Trimming took off 4 bases at V and 3 bases at J, with 11 bases between the two ends. The CDR3 has 14 residues. The germline CDR1 and CDR2 sequences are LGHNT and FRNRAP. The CDR3 DNA sequence: TGTGCTAGTGGTTCGCCCACAGGGACAGATACGCAGTATTTT. Translating gives CASGSPTGTDTQYF.